The 8 T cell receptor beta chains in this list originate from one sample, sequenced in a study of response to subunit inactivated influenza vaccine. TCRdb fed the RT-PCR reads into MiXCR, producing one record per CDR3 protein. The sample shows around 490,000 distinct CDR3 sequences, 7.6% of them seen only once. This material consisted of PBMCs from blood, taken around 25 months after vaccination. These receptors were obtained from a man in his fifties or sixties who received an inactivated influenza vaccine.

This clonotype was seen repeatedly, ten times or more. Germline and junction disagree at one end, which may indicate a read error. This sequence joins TRBV4-2 and TRBJ1-4, with D possibly matching TRBD1 (5 bases). Germline-derived CDR1 and CDR2 are LGHNA and YNFKEQ. CDR3 length: 15 residues. In DNA form, the CDR3 reads TGTGCCAGCACCCAAAGAGGGGCAACTAATGAAAAACTGTTTTTT. Its protein product is CASTQRGATNEKLFF.

In its sample, this clonotype was seen many times. This rearrangement joins TRBV11-2 to TRBJ2-1, with a weak D call TRBD2 (5 bases). Germline loops: CDR1 SGHAT, CDR2 FQNNGV. The CDR3 is made up of 15 amino acids. Deletions cut 2 bases from V and 3 bases from J, with 11 bases between. CDR3 coding DNA: TGTGCCAGCAGCTTAAGGACTCCGCTCTACAATGAGCAGTTCTTC. As protein: CASSLRTPLYNEQFF.

In this sample, this clonotype turned up a few times. The chain carries TRBV3-1 and TRBJ1-2, with D unclear. This CDR3 has 14 residues. In germline, CDR1 is LGHDT, CDR2 YNNKEL (reference sequence). V was pared by 5 bases and J by 8 bases, with 18 bases between. The CDR3 region is CASSVTGSTGGYTF. Here the CDR3 DNA reads TGTGCCAGCAGCGTAACGGGATCTACTGGGGGCTACACCTTC. Filled out from reference TRBV3-1 and TRBJ1-2, the complete variable domain reads DTAVSQTPKYLVTQMGNDKSIKCEQNLGHDTMYWYKQDSKKFLKIMFSYNNKELIINETVPNRFSPKSPDKAHLNLHINSLELGDSAVYFCASSVTGSTGGYTFGSGTRLTVV.

This clonotype was recorded many times. V gene TRBV20-1 combines with J gene TRBJ2-1; D is perhaps TRBD1 (5 bases). The germline V gene has CDR1 DFQATT and CDR2 SNEGSKA (reference sequence). CDR3 length: 14 residues. With 1 base removed from V and 7 bases from J, the gap between germline ends came to 14 bases. In nucleotides, the CDR3 is TGCAGTGCTAGAGTCCCAGGGTTGAGTAATGAGCAGTTCTTC. Protein: CSARVPGLSNEQFF.

This clonotype was picked up a small number of times. The rearrangement uses TRBV20-1 and TRBJ1-2; D is undetermined. The V end lost 3 bases, the J end lost 7 bases, and 9 bases lay between the germline ends. This CDR3 comprises 11 residues. Germline V gene lookup returns CDR1 DFQATT and CDR2 SNEGSKA (reference sequence). CDR3 nucleotide sequence: TGCAGTGCTAGTGCTGGGATTGGCTACACCTTC. It yields the protein CSASAGIGYTF.

This clonotype occurred a few times. The rearrangement joins TRBV7-9 to TRBJ1-2; unclear D gene. Germline CDR1 and CDR2: SEHNR and FQNEAQ (reference sequence). V was trimmed by 0 bases and J by 2 bases, leaving 7 bases between them. There are 14 residues in the CDR3. The CDR3, as DNA: TGTGCCAGCAGCTTAGCGCCGCGAAACTATGGCTACACCTTC. Translation gives CASSLAPRNYGYTF.

CDR3 DNA sequence: TGTGCCAGCAGCTTACTAGCGGGAGCGCTCAATGAGCAGTTCTTC. As protein: CASSLLAGALNEQFF. The V gene is TRBV11-1, the J gene TRBJ2-1; TRBD2 agrees at 10 bases. CDR1 is SGHAT and CDR2 is FQDESV in the germline V gene (reference sequence). V shed 2 bases, J shed 6 bases, and the junction held 4 bases outside the gene matches. There are 15 residues in the CDR3.

This clonotype was observed a handful of times. The chain carries TRBV24-1 and TRBJ2-2, with 8 positions matching TRBD1. The CDR3 extends over 16 amino acids. The germline gives CDR1 KGHDR, CDR2 SFDVKD. The V gene end was trimmed by 4 bases and the J gene end by 2 bases; junction bases not matched to a gene: 5. CDR3 bases: TGTGCCACCAGTGACGTCGGGACAGGCAACACCGGGGAGCTGTTTTTT. It specifies CATSDVGTGNTGELFF.